This entry lists 2 T cell receptor beta chains sequenced from one sample in a study of blood T cell repertoires in COVID-19 (dated by TCRdb to between 2020 and 2021). Library preparation employed the immunoSEQ multiplex PCR assay. The clones in this table, taken by TCRdb from immuneACCESS, are in-frame only. Not every clone is retained; where verified, under half of the shortfall comes from an unresolved V gene, and the cause of the rest is unknown. This sample holds tens of thousands of clones; approximately 83% were observed only once. About 2% of the sample belongs to the ten largest clones. Sequences were obtained from peripheral blood. All receptors come from an older woman with acute or convalescent COVID-19.

The chain is built from TRBV2 and TRBJ2-3; 12 bases align to TRBD2. This CDR3 is built from 17 residues. Germline CDR1 SNHLY, CDR2 FYNNEI. After removal of 6 bases from V and 1 base from J, the junction contained 8 bases not matched to a gene. The CDR3 region has the DNA TGTGCCAGCAGGAACCTAGCGGGGGGGCCCGGCACAGATACGCAGTATTTT. The encoded protein is CASRNLAGGPGTDTQYF.

This sequence joins TRBV7-3 and TRBJ1-2, with D possibly being TRBD1 (6 bases). CDR3 length: 14 residues. From germline, CDR1 is SGHTA and CDR2 FQGTGA. The germline V and J ends were trimmed by 3 bases and 8 bases, with 16 bases remaining between them. The CDR3 region is CASSFGAGAKGYTF. For the CDR3, the DNA is TGTGCCAGCAGCTTCGGTGCGGGGGCTAAAGGCTACACCTTC.